What follows is one T cell receptor beta chain and its context. This entry comes from a study of control samples from healthy donors and cancer patients. Clones were read by immunoSEQ multiplex PCR, and TCRdb kept only the in-frame ones, dropping some. In the table there are about 140,000 clones, 94% of which are singletons. The CDR3 extends over 16 amino acids. V dropped 4 bases and J dropped 5; count of bases not matched to a gene: 10. From germline, CDR1 is MNHNY and CDR2 SVGAGI (reference sequence). The V call is TRBV6-6, the J call TRBJ2-7; 11 bases fit TRBD2. The source is a man in his forties or fifties in good health. The source material was blood. This CDR3 is CASSSPLLAGVHEQYF. CDR3 in DNA: TGTGCCAGCAGTTCCCCCTTACTAGCGGGAGTCCACGAGCAGTACTTC.